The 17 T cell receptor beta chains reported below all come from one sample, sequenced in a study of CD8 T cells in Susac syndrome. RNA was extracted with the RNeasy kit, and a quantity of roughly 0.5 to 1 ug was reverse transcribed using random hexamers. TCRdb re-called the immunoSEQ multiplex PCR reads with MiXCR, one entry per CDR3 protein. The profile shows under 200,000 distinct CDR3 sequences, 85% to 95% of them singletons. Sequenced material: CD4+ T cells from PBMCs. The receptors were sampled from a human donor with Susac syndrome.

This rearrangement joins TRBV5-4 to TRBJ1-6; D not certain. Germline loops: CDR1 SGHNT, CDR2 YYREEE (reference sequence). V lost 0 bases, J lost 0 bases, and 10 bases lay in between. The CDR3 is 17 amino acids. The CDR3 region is CASSLGGKSSYNSPLHF. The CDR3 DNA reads TGTGCCAGCAGCTTGGGAGGGAAGAGCTCCTATAATTCACCCCTCCACTTT. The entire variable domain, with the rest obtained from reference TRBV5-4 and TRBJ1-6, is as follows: ETGVTQSPTHLIKTRGQQVTLRCSSQSGHNTVSWYQQALGQGPQFIFQYYREEENGRGNFPPRFSGLQFPNYSSELNVNALELDDSALYLCASSLGGKSSYNSPLHFGNGTRLTVT.

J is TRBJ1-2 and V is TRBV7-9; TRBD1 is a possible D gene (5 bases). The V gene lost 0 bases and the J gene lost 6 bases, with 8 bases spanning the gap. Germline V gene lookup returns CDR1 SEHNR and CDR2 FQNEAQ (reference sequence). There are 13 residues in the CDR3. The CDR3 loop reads CASSLAQGNGYTF. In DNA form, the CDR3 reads TGTGCCAGCAGCTTAGCCCAGGGAAATGGCTACACCTTC.

CDR3 amino acids: CASSLKAETQYF. DNA for the CDR3: TGTGCCAGCAGTCTCAAAGCGGAGACCCAGTACTTC. This chain links TRBV12-3 or TRBV12-4 with TRBJ2-5; unclear D gene. This CDR3 comprises 12 residues. Deletions cut 5 bases from V and 5 bases from J, with 9 bases between.

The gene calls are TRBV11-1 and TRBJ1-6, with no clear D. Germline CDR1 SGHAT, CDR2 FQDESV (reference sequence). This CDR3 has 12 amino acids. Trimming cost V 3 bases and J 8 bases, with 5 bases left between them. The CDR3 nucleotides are TGTGCCAGCAGCTTCGAGTATTCACCCCTCCACTTT. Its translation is CASSFEYSPLHF.

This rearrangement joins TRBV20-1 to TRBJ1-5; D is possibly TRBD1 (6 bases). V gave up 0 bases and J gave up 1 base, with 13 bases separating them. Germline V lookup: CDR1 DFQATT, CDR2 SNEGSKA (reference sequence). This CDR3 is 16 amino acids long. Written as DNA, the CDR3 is TGCAGTGCTAGAGATCGTACAGGGAACAGCAATCAGCCCCAGCATTTT. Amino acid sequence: CSARDRTGNSNQPQHF.

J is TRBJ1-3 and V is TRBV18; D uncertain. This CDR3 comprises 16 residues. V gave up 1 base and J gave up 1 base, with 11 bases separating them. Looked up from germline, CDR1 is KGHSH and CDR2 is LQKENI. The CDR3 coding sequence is TGTGCCAGCTCACCACGAACGGACGGTTCTGGAAACACCATATATTTT. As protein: CASSPRTDGSGNTIYF.

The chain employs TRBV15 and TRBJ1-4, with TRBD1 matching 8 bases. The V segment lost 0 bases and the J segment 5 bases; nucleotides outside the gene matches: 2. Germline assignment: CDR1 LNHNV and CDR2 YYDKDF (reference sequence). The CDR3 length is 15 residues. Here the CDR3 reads CATSRDRTGNEKLFF. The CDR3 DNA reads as TGTGCCACCAGCAGAGATAGGACAGGGAATGAAAAACTGTTTTTT.

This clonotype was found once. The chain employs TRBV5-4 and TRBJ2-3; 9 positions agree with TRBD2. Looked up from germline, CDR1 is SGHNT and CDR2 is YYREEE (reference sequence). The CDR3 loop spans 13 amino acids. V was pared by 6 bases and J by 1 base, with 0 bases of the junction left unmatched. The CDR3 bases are TGTGCCAGCACTAGCGGGGGCACAGATACGCAGTATTTT. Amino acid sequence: CASTSGGTDTQYF.

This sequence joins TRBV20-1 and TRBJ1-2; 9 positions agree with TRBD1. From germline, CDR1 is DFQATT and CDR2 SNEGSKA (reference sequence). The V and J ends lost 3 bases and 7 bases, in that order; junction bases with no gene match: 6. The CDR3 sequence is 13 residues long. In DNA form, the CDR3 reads TGCAGTGCTAGTCGACAGGGGGAGTCTGGCTACACCTTC. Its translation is CSASRQGESGYTF.

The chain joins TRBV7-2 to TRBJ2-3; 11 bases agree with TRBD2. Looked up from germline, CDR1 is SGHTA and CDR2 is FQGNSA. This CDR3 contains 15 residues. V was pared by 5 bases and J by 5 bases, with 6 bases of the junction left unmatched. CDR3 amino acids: CASSLDGTSGDTQYF. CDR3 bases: TGTGCCAGCAGCCTAGACGGGACTAGCGGAGATACGCAGTATTTT.

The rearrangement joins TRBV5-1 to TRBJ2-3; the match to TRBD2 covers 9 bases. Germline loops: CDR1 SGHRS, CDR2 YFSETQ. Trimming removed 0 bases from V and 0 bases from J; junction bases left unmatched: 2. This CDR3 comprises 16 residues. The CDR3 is CASSLETSGSTDTQYF. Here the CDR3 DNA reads TGCGCCAGCAGCTTGGAAACTAGCGGGAGCACAGATACGCAGTATTTT.

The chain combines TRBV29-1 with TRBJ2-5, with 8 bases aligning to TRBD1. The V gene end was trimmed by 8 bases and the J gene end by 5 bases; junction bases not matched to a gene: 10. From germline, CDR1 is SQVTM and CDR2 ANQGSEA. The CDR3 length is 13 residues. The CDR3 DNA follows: TGCAGCACTGACAGGGGAATCATGGAGACCCAGTACTTC. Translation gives CSTDRGIMETQYF. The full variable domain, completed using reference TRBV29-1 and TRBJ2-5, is SAVISQKPSRDICQRGTSLTIQCQVDSQVTMMFWYRQQPGQSLTLIATANQGSEATYESGFVIDKFPISRPNLTFSTLTVSNMSPEDSSIYLCSTDRGIMETQYFGPGTRLLVL.

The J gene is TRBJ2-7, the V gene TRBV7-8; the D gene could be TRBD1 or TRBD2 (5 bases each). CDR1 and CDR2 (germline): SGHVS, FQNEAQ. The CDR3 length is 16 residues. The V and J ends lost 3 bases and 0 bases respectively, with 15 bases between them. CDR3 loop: CASSFTRDPSSYEQYF. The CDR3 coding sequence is TGTGCCAGCAGCTTCACCCGGGACCCCAGCTCCTACGAGCAGTACTTC.

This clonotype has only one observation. CDR3 sequence (DNA): TGTGCCAGCAGCTTGTGGGCTTTGAACACTGAAGCTTTCTTT. As protein: CASSLWALNTEAFF. This chain joins TRBV5-6 and TRBJ1-1; unclear D gene. The V gene's germline CDR1 is SGHDT and CDR2 YYEEEE. The CDR3 consists of 14 residues. V shed 1 base and J shed 0 bases, with 7 bases lying between them.

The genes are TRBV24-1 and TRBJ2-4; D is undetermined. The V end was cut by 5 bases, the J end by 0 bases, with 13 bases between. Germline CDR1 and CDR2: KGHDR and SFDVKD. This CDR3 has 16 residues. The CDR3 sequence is CATSADPDLAKNIQYF. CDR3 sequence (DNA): TGTGCCACCAGTGCCGACCCTGACCTAGCCAAAAACATTCAGTACTTC.

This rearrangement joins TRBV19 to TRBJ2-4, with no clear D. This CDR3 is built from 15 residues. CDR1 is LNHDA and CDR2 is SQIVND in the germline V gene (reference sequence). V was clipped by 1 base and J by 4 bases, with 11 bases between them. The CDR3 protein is CASSIGAYDKNIQYF. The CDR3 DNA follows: TGTGCCAGTAGTATAGGAGCATACGATAAAAACATTCAGTACTTC.

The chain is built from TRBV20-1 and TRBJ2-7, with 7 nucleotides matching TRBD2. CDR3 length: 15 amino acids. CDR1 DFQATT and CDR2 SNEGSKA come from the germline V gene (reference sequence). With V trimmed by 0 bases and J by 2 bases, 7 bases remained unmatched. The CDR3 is CSARDPKLAPYEQYF. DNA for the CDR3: TGCAGTGCTAGAGATCCGAAACTAGCGCCCTACGAGCAGTACTTC.